Following are 19 T cell receptor beta chains from one sample sequenced in a study of blood T cells in healthy people across ages. Combining a sample-barcoded 5' primer with a J-beta primer mix, a second PCR ran for 7 to 11 cycles. MiXCR, run by TCRdb on the 5' RACE reads, gives a single entry per CDR3 protein. The data contain around 990,000 distinct CDR3 sequences, under 30% of them singletons. This sample was also put to use in a study of T cells of mothers and their children.

Sequenced sample: blood. The receptors originated from a girl under 10 years old in good health.

This clonotype was seen only a few times. CDR3 region: CASSYSIGRGLLTTDTQYF. CDR3 sequence (DNA): TGTGCCAGCAGTTACTCGATTGGGAGGGGACTTCTAACCACAGATACGCAGTATTTT. The genes are TRBV6-2 or TRBV6-3 and TRBJ2-3; the match to TRBD2 covers 7 bases. The CDR3 is made up of 19 amino acids. The J segment lost 2 bases and the V segment lost 0 bases, leaving 14 bases of the junction unmatched. In germline, CDR1 is MNHEY, CDR2 SVGEGT.

The table lists this clonotype with a few counts. This rearrangement joins TRBV12-3 or TRBV12-4 to TRBJ2-1; D is undetermined. The CDR3 extends over 15 amino acids. Trimming cost V 7 bases and J 7 bases, with 20 bases left between them. CDR3 coding DNA: TGTGCCAGCAAGCCTTTGCCACAACCACCTAATGAGCAGTTCTTC. This sequence encodes CASKPLPQPPNEQFF.

This clonotype was counted between two and nine times. The chain recombines TRBV28 with TRBJ1-1; 8 positions match TRBD1. The germline V gene has CDR1 MDHEN and CDR2 SYDVKM. The CDR3 runs to 14 residues. V was pared by 8 bases and J by 5 bases, with 10 bases of the junction left unmatched. The CDR3 spells CASGRTGQFTEAFF. The CDR3 region has the DNA TGTGCCAGCGGAAGGACAGGGCAATTTACTGAAGCTTTCTTT.

The chain uses TRBV29-1 and TRBJ2-2; D gene ambiguous. Germline values: CDR1 SQVTM, CDR2 ANQGSEA. Deletions cut 5 bases from V and 1 base from J, with 8 bases between. The CDR3 runs 13 residues. The CDR3 is CSVWAENTGELFF. DNA for the CDR3: TGCAGCGTTTGGGCTGAGAACACCGGGGAGCTGTTTTTT.

This chain connects TRBV19 to TRBJ2-1; 11 bases are a match to TRBD2. The V and J ends lost 6 bases and 5 bases, in that order; junction bases with no gene match: 15. This CDR3 is built from 18 residues. The V gene's germline CDR1 is LNHDA and CDR2 SQIVND (reference sequence). The chain's CDR3 is CASRYTSGSWREDNEQFF. CDR3 DNA sequence: TGTGCCAGTAGATATACTAGCGGGAGCTGGAGGGAAGACAATGAGCAGTTCTTC.

The genes are TRBV13 and TRBJ2-3; TRBD1 matches at 7 bases. The CDR3 has 17 residues. The V and J ends lost 2 bases and 3 bases, in that order; junction bases with no gene match: 11. Germline values: CDR1 PRHDT, CDR2 FYEKMQ (reference sequence). The CDR3 region has the DNA TGTGCCAGCAGCTTAAGTACGGGACAGCAACTGACAGATACGCAGTATTTT. Its translation is CASSLSTGQQLTDTQYF.

The CDR3 DNA reads as TGTGCCAGCAGCTTGGAGGGGTTCTCCTACAATGAGCAGTTCTTC. It yields the protein CASSLEGFSYNEQFF. The chain carries TRBV5-6 and TRBJ2-1; weak D call: TRBD1 (5 bases). The V end was cut by 0 bases, the J end by 0 bases, with 7 bases between. CDR3 length equals 15 residues. Germline CDR1 is SGHDT and CDR2 is YYEEEE.

The chain links TRBV10-3 to TRBJ2-5, with D possibly TRBD1 on 6 matching bases. Trimming took off 6 bases at V and 1 base at J, with 9 bases between the two ends. This CDR3 comprises 13 residues. Germline lookup yields CDR1 ENHRY and CDR2 SYGVKD. Written as DNA, the CDR3 is TGTGCCATCAGGGGGACATCCCAAGAGACCCAGTACTTC. Amino acid sequence: CAIRGTSQETQYF.

This clonotype was found a few times. The rearrangement joins TRBV20-1 to TRBJ2-1; TRBD2 matches 7 bases. The CDR3 is 15 residues long. Germline CDR1 is DFQATT and CDR2 is SNEGSKA (reference sequence). V gave up 1 base and J gave up 4 bases; unmatched junction bases: 7. CDR3 coding DNA: TGCAGTGCTAGAGCGGAGGGAGGGTTATACAATGAGCAGTTCTTC. Encoded protein: CSARAEGGLYNEQFF.

V usage is TRBV6-5 and J usage is TRBJ1-2, with 7 bases identical to TRBD1. CDR3 length: 14 residues. V dropped 2 bases and J dropped 7; count of bases not matched to a gene: 7. Germline lookup yields CDR1 MNHEY and CDR2 SVGAGI. The CDR3 loop is CASSYQGQSGGYTF. Written as DNA, the CDR3 is TGTGCCAGCAGTTACCAGGGACAGTCTGGTGGCTACACCTTC.

The rearrangement joins TRBV20-1 to TRBJ2-5, with TRBD2 matching 7 bases. V lost 0 bases and J lost 3; bases outside the gene matches: 1. The CDR3 is made up of 13 amino acids. CDR1 and CDR2 from the germline V gene are DFQATT and SNEGSKA (reference sequence). This chain's CDR3 is CSAREGGKETQYF. The CDR3 nucleotides read TGCAGTGCTAGAGAGGGGGGGAAAGAGACCCAGTACTTC.

This clonotype was recorded a few times. The chain is built from TRBV7-9 and TRBJ1-4, with 8 bases aligning to TRBD1. V dropped 4 bases and J dropped 8; count of bases not matched to a gene: 3. CDR3 size: 13 residues. The germline V gene encodes CDR1 SEHNR and CDR2 FQNEAQ (reference sequence). This CDR3 is CASSSWDREKLFF. CDR3 nucleotides: TGTGCCAGCAGCTCCTGGGACAGGGAAAAACTGTTTTTT.

This clonotype appeared a few times. J is TRBJ2-4 and V is TRBV20-1; D not resolved. This CDR3 has 16 amino acids. Trimming removed 5 bases at V and 2 bases at J, with 19 bases between. Germline V gene lookup returns CDR1 DFQATT and CDR2 SNEGSKA (reference sequence). The DNA for the CDR3 is TGCAGTGCTTCTTCTACCGCGTCCGGCACCAAAAACATTCAGTACTTC. It encodes CSASSTASGTKNIQYF.

V and J are TRBV7-8 and TRBJ2-2; no definite D call. The CDR3 is 13 residues long. Germline assignment: CDR1 SGHVS and CDR2 FQNEAQ. Written as DNA, the CDR3 is TGTGCGTCCGGCCCGGTCTTCACCGGGGAGCTGTTTTTT. It yields the protein CASGPVFTGELFF.

The V gene is TRBV20-1, the J gene TRBJ2-7, with 7 bases fitting TRBD1. The junction had 11 bases not matched to a gene; V was cut back by 2 bases and J by 7 bases. The CDR3 is 14 residues long. Germline CDR1 is DFQATT and CDR2 is SNEGSKA (reference sequence). The CDR3: CSARQGVGLREQYF. CDR3 sequence (DNA): TGCAGTGCTAGACAGGGGGTGGGATTGAGGGAGCAGTACTTC.

In its sample, this clonotype was seen a few times. This chain joins TRBV28 and TRBJ2-5; tentatively, D is TRBD1 or TRBD2 (7 bases each). The germline V gene encodes CDR1 MDHEN and CDR2 SYDVKM. Trimming pared 8 bases from V and 5 bases from J, leaving 12 bases between. There are 12 residues in the CDR3. The CDR3 DNA reads TGTGCCAGCCTCAGGGGGGGTGAGACCCAGTACTTC. Protein sequence: CASLRGGETQYF.

This clonotype was recorded a few times. V gene TRBV20-1 combines with J gene TRBJ2-5; D possibly corresponds to TRBD2 (6 bases). This CDR3 region has 15 residues. Looked up from germline, CDR1 is DFQATT and CDR2 is SNEGSKA (reference sequence). V was trimmed by 5 bases and J by 0 bases, leaving 16 bases between them. Here the CDR3 DNA reads TGCAGTGCTCTCTCGGGACGGGGGTACCAAGAGACCCAGTACTTC. Protein: CSALSGRGYQETQYF.

This clonotype came up a few times. CDR3 bases: TGTGCCAGCAGCTTCAGGACAGGGACCGGCTACACCTTC. The encoded protein is CASSFRTGTGYTF. The chain carries TRBV7-8 and TRBJ1-2, with 8 positions matching TRBD1. CDR3 length: 13 residues. V lost 3 bases and J lost 8; bases outside the gene matches: 5. Germline-derived CDR1 and CDR2 are SGHVS and FQNEAQ.

V and J are TRBV2 and TRBJ2-1; D is unclear. This CDR3 is built from 15 residues. Trimming shortened V by 5 bases and J by 7 bases, and 18 bases separated the two germline ends. Germline CDR1 reads SNHLY; CDR2 reads FYNNEI. The CDR3 loop reads CASSSQDTLTNEQFF. The CDR3 DNA reads as TGTGCCAGCAGTTCTCAAGACACGTTGACGAATGAGCAGTTCTTC.